Below, 13 T cell receptor beta chains from the same sample are listed, as sequenced in a study of OX40 agonist ivuxolimab in advanced cancers. Here immunoSEQ multiplex PCR was the method, and the copy in TCRdb shows in-frame clones only, minus some. The data show some 80,000 clones, more than 80% seen once. The source was CD4+ or CD8+ T cells sorted from blood, collected in a trial of the OX40 agonist ivuxolimab. These TCRs come from an adult with an advanced solid tumor such as melanoma, head and neck, liver or kidney cancer.

This chain connects TRBV2 to TRBJ1-1; TRBD1 is a possible D gene (6 bases). This CDR3 is built from 15 residues. Germline V gives CDR1 SNHLY, CDR2 FYNNEI. Trimming cost V 2 bases and J 3 bases, with 13 bases left between them. As DNA, the CDR3 is TGTGCCAGCAGTGAAAGGGGGGCCGCCGACACTGAAGCTTTCTTT. It codes for CASSERGAADTEAFF.

The chain uses TRBV12-5 and TRBJ1-2; TRBD1 might be the D (5 bases). The CDR3 runs to 11 residues. The germline CDR1 and CDR2 sequences are LGHNT and FRNRAP. Trimming stripped 6 bases from V and 6 bases from J, with 8 bases between. The CDR3 DNA is TGTGCTAGTGGAAGACAGAATGGCTACACCTTC. This translates into CASGRQNGYTF. Drawing the rest from reference TRBV12-5 and TRBJ1-2, the complete variable domain is DARVTQTPRHKVTEMGQEVTMRCQPILGHNTVFWYRQTMMQGLELLAYFRNRAPLDDSGMPKDRFSAEMPDATLATLKIQPSEPRDSAVYFCASGRQNGYTFGSGTRLTVV.

The rearrangement uses TRBV19 and TRBJ1-5, with 9 positions matching TRBD1. CDR3 length: 15 amino acids. The J segment lost 6 bases and the V segment lost 6 bases, leaving 9 bases of the junction unmatched. The germline CDR1 and CDR2 sequences are LNHDA and SQIVND (reference sequence). The CDR3 DNA reads TGTGCCAGTAGCACGGGACAGGGTTCGGGTCAGCCCCAGCATTTT. Its protein product is CASSTGQGSGQPQHF.

This clone was seen only once. V is TRBV6-1 and J is TRBJ2-3, with D possibly being TRBD2 (5 bases). The CDR3 loop spans 12 amino acids. V shed 7 bases and J shed 2 bases, with 7 bases lying between them. In germline, CDR1 is MNHNS, CDR2 SASEGT. CDR3 coding DNA: TGTGCCAGCATGGACTCCACAGATACGCAGTATTTT. It encodes CASMDSTDTQYF.

The chain couples TRBV7-3 to TRBJ2-7, with D possibly TRBD1 on 6 matching bases. This CDR3 spans 13 amino acids. With 4 bases removed from V and 1 base from J, the gap between germline ends came to 8 bases. The V gene's germline CDR1 is SGHTA and CDR2 FQGTGA. This CDR3 is CASSSGQSYEQYF. In DNA, the CDR3 is TGTGCCAGCAGCTCTGGACAGTCCTACGAGCAGTACTTC.

The rearrangement links TRBV10-1 to TRBJ2-1, with TRBD1 matching 7 bases. The CDR3 covers 15 residues. V dropped 3 bases and J dropped 8; count of bases not matched to a gene: 10. From germline, CDR1 is WNHNN and CDR2 SYGVQD (reference sequence). CDR3 in DNA: TGCGCCAGCAGTGACCTCGGGACAGTTACGCATGAGCAGTTCTTC. Protein: CASSDLGTVTHEQFF.

The sample holds a few counts of this clone. The chain combines TRBV10-3 with TRBJ1-1; 8 bases fit TRBD1. With V trimmed by 6 bases and J by 4 bases, 13 bases remained unmatched. Germline CDR1 is ENHRY and CDR2 is SYGVKD. This CDR3 contains 16 residues. The CDR3 DNA reads as TGTGCCATCAGCCTACCCTCAGGGGGCGGTGGCACTGAAGCTTTCTTT. Translating it yields CAISLPSGGGGTEAFF.

J is TRBJ2-5 and V is TRBV5-4; 8 bases are shared with TRBD1. CDR3 size: 15 residues. Germline CDR1 and CDR2: SGHNT and YYREEE (reference sequence). Losses at the gene ends were 9 bases for V and 5 bases for J; bases not matched to a gene: 15. CDR3 sequence: CATSLGTGQGETQYF. The CDR3, as DNA: TGTGCCACCTCCCTCGGGACAGGCCAGGGGGAGACCCAGTACTTC.

The rearrangement links TRBV9 to TRBJ2-1, with unresolved D. V gave up 0 bases and J gave up 8 bases, with 9 bases separating them. Germline lookup yields CDR1 SGDLS and CDR2 YYNGEE. The CDR3 totals 13 residues. CDR3 loop: CASSVDLGDEQFF. Written as DNA, the CDR3 is TGTGCCAGCAGCGTAGATTTAGGTGATGAGCAGTTCTTC.

This rearrangement joins TRBV7-3 to TRBJ2-2, with D perhaps matching TRBD1 or TRBD2 (5 bases each). CDR1 and CDR2 from the germline V gene are SGHTA and FQGTGA. V lost 5 bases and J 4 bases, leaving 11 bases between the germline ends. CDR3 length: 14 amino acids. In DNA, the CDR3 is TGTGCCAGCAGCCCTGGGACCGCCACCGGGGAGCTGTTTTTT. It yields the protein CASSPGTATGELFF.

V usage is TRBV7-9 and J usage is TRBJ2-2; weak D call: TRBD2 (6 bases). CDR3 length equals 12 residues. V shed 4 bases and J shed 9 bases, with 9 bases lying between them. Germline-derived CDR1 and CDR2 are SEHNR and FQNEAQ (reference sequence). CDR3 coding DNA: TGTGCCAGCAGCTGGGGGGTCCGGGAGCTGTTTTTT. Protein sequence: CASSWGVRELFF.

The chain recombines TRBV7-2 with TRBJ2-1; 10 bases map to TRBD2. The trim removed 1 base at V and 7 bases at J, leaving 4 bases unmatched. Germline V gene sequence: CDR1 SGHTA, CDR2 FQGNSA. This CDR3 has 15 residues. DNA of the CDR3: TGTGCCAGCAGCTTAGGTAGCGGGGGGCTAAATGAGCAGTTCTTC. Protein: CASSLGSGGLNEQFF.

J is TRBJ1-1 and V is TRBV18, with D hard to call. The germline V and J ends were trimmed by 6 bases and 5 bases, with 16 bases remaining between them. Germline CDR1 KGHSH, CDR2 LQKENI. The CDR3 totals 14 residues. The CDR3 DNA is TGTGCCAGCTCCTACGAAGACTCCCGGACTGAAGCTTTCTTT. Protein sequence: CASSYEDSRTEAFF.